This passage covers 24 T cell receptor beta chains from one sample sequenced in a study of Graves' ophthalmopathy and Graves' hyperthyroidism. The sequenced template was RNA, covering the TCR beta CDR3 region. RT-PCR with HTBI primers came first, then second-round multiplex PCR. One entry per CDR3 protein results from TCRdb running MiXCR on the multiplex PCR reads. Of hundreds of thousands of distinct CDR3 sequences listed, over 20% are singletons. The specimen was peripheral blood. These receptors all stem from a woman under 30 with stable Graves' hyperthyroidism. Some clones in this sample may be carry-over from other donors' samples.

This clonotype has a count of ten or more. The rearrangement joins TRBV20-1 to TRBJ2-2; 9 positions match TRBD2. This CDR3 is built from 16 residues. V lost 2 bases to trimming and J lost 4 bases; unmatched junction nucleotides: 8. Germline V gene lookup returns CDR1 DFQATT and CDR2 SNEGSKA (reference sequence). The CDR3 coding sequence is TGCAGTGCTAGACCCTTTAGCGGGGGAGGCACCGGGGAGCTGTTTTTT. Its translation: CSARPFSGGGTGELFF.

The V gene is TRBV7-9, the J gene TRBJ2-5; the D gene is possibly TRBD1 (5 bases). V was cut by 6 bases and J by 5 bases, with 10 bases left in between. CDR1 and CDR2 (germline): SEHNR, FQNEAQ (reference sequence). This CDR3 region has 12 residues. The CDR3 nucleotides are TGTGCCAGCAGTTCTGGGGCCGAGACCCAGTACTTC. It translates to CASSSGAETQYF.

This clonotype came up a few times. The genes are TRBV15 and TRBJ2-7; D perhaps matches TRBD1 (7 bases). The ends were cut back, 8 bases at V and 2 bases at J, with 25 bases in the middle. CDR3 length: 17 residues. From germline, CDR1 is LNHNV and CDR2 YYDKDF (reference sequence). CDR3 in amino acids: CATARGALAGNAYEQYF. CDR3 DNA: TGTGCCACCGCCAGGGGGGCTCTTGCGGGAAATGCCTACGAGCAGTACTTC.

In this sample, this clonotype turned up many times. One junction end does not reproduce the germline sequence, and a read error may be involved. The chain is built from TRBV29-1 and TRBJ1-3, with unresolved D. The CDR3 covers 11 residues. Germline CDR1 is SQVTM and CDR2 is ANQGSEA. The CDR3 region is CNVESGNTIYF. The CDR3 coding sequence is TGCAACGTTGAATCTGGAAACACCATATATTTT.

There are many counts of this clonotype. The rearrangement joins TRBV12-3 or TRBV12-4 to TRBJ2-5; D perhaps matches TRBD2 (6 bases). Trimming removed 11 bases at V and 4 bases at J, with 17 bases between. The CDR3 consists of 13 residues. The CDR3 spells CASRLVWGETQYF. The CDR3 nucleotides are TGTGCCTCCAGACTAGTATGGGGAGAGACCCAGTACTTC.

This clonotype was found many times. The chain couples TRBV19 to TRBJ1-1; tentative D call: TRBD1 (6 bases). This CDR3 contains 15 residues. Germline V CDR1 and CDR2: LNHDA, SQIVND (reference sequence). Trimming stripped 6 bases from V and 0 bases from J, with 14 bases between. This CDR3 is CASRHPDRLNTEAFF. In DNA form, the CDR3 reads TGTGCCAGTAGACATCCCGACAGGCTGAACACTGAAGCTTTCTTT.

The V and J genes are TRBV24-1 and TRBJ2-2; TRBD2 is a possible D gene (5 bases). Germline loops: CDR1 KGHDR, CDR2 SFDVKD. This CDR3 has 16 residues. V was trimmed by 0 bases and J by 3 bases, leaving 10 bases between them. Here the CDR3 DNA reads TGTGCCACCAGTGATTTGTCGGGGTCGGACACCGGGGAGCTGTTTTTT. This codes for CATSDLSGSDTGELFF.

This clonotype was detected many times. The chain carries TRBV6-1 and TRBJ2-2; the D is unclear. Germline V gene sequence: CDR1 MNHNS, CDR2 SASEGT. There are 15 residues in the CDR3. The V end was cut by 2 bases, the J end by 1 base, with 8 bases between. CDR3 in amino acids: CASSEQPKNTGELFF. CDR3 coding DNA: TGTGCCAGCAGTGAACAGCCCAAGAACACCGGGGAGCTGTTTTTT.

This clonotype was recorded a few times. The V and J genes are TRBV27 and TRBJ2-7; D not resolved. This CDR3 region has 12 residues. From germline, CDR1 is MNHEY and CDR2 SMNVEV (reference sequence). Trimming removed 7 bases from V and 3 bases from J, with 10 bases in between. The CDR3 nucleotides are TGTGCCAGCACCCGAGGAATCTACGAGCAGTACTTC. Its translation: CASTRGIYEQYF.

This clonotype appeared many times. This chain uses TRBV10-3 with TRBJ1-2; D unresolved. Trimming stripped 1 base from V and 4 bases from J, with 10 bases between. CDR1 is ENHRY and CDR2 is SYGVKD in the germline V gene. The CDR3 loop spans 14 amino acids. CDR3 region: CAISELTDGYGYTF. The CDR3 DNA is TGTGCCATCAGTGAGTTGACCGATGGCTATGGCTACACCTTC.

The genes are TRBV5-1 and TRBJ2-2; weak D call: TRBD1 (6 bases). Germline-derived CDR1 and CDR2 are SGHRS and YFSETQ. V was clipped by 2 bases and J by 3 bases, with 11 bases between them. This CDR3 has 15 amino acids. DNA for the CDR3: TGCGCCAGCAGCTTCGGACAGACCTACACCGGGGAGCTGTTTTTT. Protein: CASSFGQTYTGELFF.

This clonotype has a count of ten or more. The rearrangement links TRBV9 to TRBJ1-6; the D is unclear. From germline, CDR1 is SGDLS and CDR2 YYNGEE. Trimming left V 3 bases short and J 10 bases short, with 5 bases between. This CDR3 comprises 11 residues. The CDR3 sequence is CASSGESPLHF. The CDR3 DNA is TGTGCCAGCAGCGGTGAGTCACCCCTCCACTTT.

This chain links TRBV18 with TRBJ2-5; the D gene could be TRBD1 or TRBD2 (5 bases each). CDR3 length: 15 residues. The V gene lost 1 base and the J gene lost 1 base, with 10 bases spanning the gap. CDR1 is KGHSH and CDR2 is LQKENI in the germline V gene. The CDR3 protein is CASSPRSGLQETQYF. CDR3 nucleotides: TGTGCCAGCTCACCACGGTCGGGGCTCCAAGAGACCCAGTACTTC.

The rearrangement links TRBV30 to TRBJ1-1; D not certain. This CDR3 contains 13 residues. Trimming cost V 2 bases and J 4 bases, with 11 bases left between them. Per the germline V gene, CDR1 is GTSNPN and CDR2 is SVGIG (reference sequence). CDR3 sequence: CAWSKGEATEAFF. The DNA of the CDR3 is TGTGCCTGGAGTAAGGGAGAGGCCACTGAAGCTTTCTTT. The full variable domain, in which reference TRBV30 and TRBJ1-1 provide the parts outside the CDR3, is SQTIHQWPATLVQPVGSPLSLECTVEGTSNPNLYWYRQAAGRGLQLLFYSVGIGQISSEVPQNLSASRPQDRQFILSSKKLLLSDSGFYLCAWSKGEATEAFFGQGTRLTVV.

The chain combines TRBV10-3 with TRBJ2-7; the match to TRBD2 covers 8 bases. This CDR3 has 14 amino acids. V was pared by 2 bases and J by 2 bases, with 2 bases of the junction left unmatched. CDR1 is ENHRY and CDR2 is SYGVKD in the germline V gene. CDR3 sequence: CAISEVSGTYEQYF. CDR3 nucleotides: TGTGCCATCAGTGAGGTTAGCGGGACCTACGAGCAGTACTTC.

This clonotype was seen repeatedly, ten times or more. V usage is TRBV6-1 and J usage is TRBJ1-6; D ambiguous. Trimming took 5 bases from V and 0 from J, leaving 5 bases between them. This CDR3 region has 14 residues. Germline CDR1 reads MNHNS; CDR2 reads SASEGT. The chain's CDR3 is CASSRDSYNSPLHF. CDR3 in DNA: TGTGCCAGCAGTCGGGACTCCTATAATTCACCCCTCCACTTT.

At least ten counts were recorded for this clonotype. The genes are TRBV12-3 or TRBV12-4 and TRBJ2-2; D gene uncertain. Deletions cut 3 bases from V and 0 bases from J, with 5 bases between. This CDR3 region has 14 residues. CDR3 sequence: CASSFVANTGELFF. The CDR3, as DNA: TGTGCCAGCAGTTTCGTTGCGAACACCGGGGAGCTGTTTTTT.

The chain employs TRBV6-1 and TRBJ2-7, with 7 bases that match TRBD1. Per germline, CDR1 MNHNS and CDR2 SASEGT. J lost 3 bases, V lost 11 bases, and 7 bases had no gene match. The CDR3 sequence is 12 residues long. The CDR3, as DNA: TGTGCCGTACGGGACAGCCTCTACGAGCAGTACTTC. Translated, it gives CAVRDSLYEQYF.

This clonotype has a count of ten or more. V is TRBV6-2 or TRBV6-3 and J is TRBJ1-2; 7 bases are a match to TRBD1. The junction had 10 bases not matched to a gene; V was cut back by 6 bases and J by 3 bases. Germline CDR1 and CDR2: MNHEY and SVGEGT. The CDR3 consists of 15 residues. The CDR3 bases are TGTGCCAGCAGACAAGACAGGGCTTGGGACTATGGCTACACCTTC. Translation: CASRQDRAWDYGYTF.

This clonotype has ten or more counts. The chain joins TRBV6-5 to TRBJ1-1, with 10 bases lining up with TRBD1. Germline CDR1 reads MNHEY; CDR2 reads SVGAGI. V shed 5 bases and J 0 bases; nucleotides not matched to a gene: 6. The CDR3 is 16 amino acids. CDR3: CASSLRDRGMNTEAFF. The CDR3 DNA reads as TGTGCCAGCAGTCTCCGGGACAGGGGCATGAACACTGAAGCTTTCTTT.

Details on this clonotype: The junction and the germline gene differ at one end; a read error may be behind it. V is TRBV6-2 or TRBV6-3 and J is TRBJ2-7; 9 nucleotides agree with TRBD1. Germline CDR1 and CDR2: MNHEY and SVGEGT. The CDR3 length is 18 residues. The CDR3 sequence is CASTPTTRDRVGPYDQYF. As DNA, the CDR3 is TGTGCCAGCACCCCAACGACTCGGGACAGGGTCGGACCCTACGATCAGTACTTC.

The chain links TRBV11-1 to TRBJ1-5, with D uncertain. This CDR3 region has 16 residues. Germline V lookup: CDR1 SGHAT, CDR2 FQDESV (reference sequence). V lost 5 bases, J lost 2 bases, and 16 bases lay in between. The CDR3 here is CASSIPTGRGNQPQHF. The DNA of the CDR3 is TGTGCCAGCAGCATACCGACGGGCCGTGGCAATCAGCCCCAGCATTTT.

At least ten counts were recorded for this clonotype. The V call is TRBV18, the J call TRBJ2-7; TRBD1 matches 12 bases. This CDR3 has 15 residues. Germline CDR1 reads KGHSH; CDR2 reads LQKENI. The V gene end was trimmed by 1 base and the J gene end by 5 bases; junction bases not matched to a gene: 3. Here the CDR3 reads CASSPLGTGGHEQYF. DNA for the CDR3: TGTGCCAGCTCACCACTCGGGACAGGGGGCCACGAGCAGTACTTC.

The table lists this clonotype with a few counts. The chain has TRBV4-2 and TRBJ2-5, with 8 positions matching TRBD2. The germline CDR1 and CDR2 sequences are LGHNA and YNFKEQ. The CDR3 extends over 15 amino acids. After removal of 4 bases from V and 5 bases from J, the junction contained 9 bases not matched to a gene. CDR3 loop: CASSLNRGGGETQYF. The CDR3 nucleotides are TGTGCCAGCAGCCTGAACCGGGGGGGGGGTGAGACCCAGTACTTC.